This record looks at one T cell receptor (beta chain) sequence and its context. The V and J ends lost 4 bases and 0 bases, in that order; junction bases with no gene match: 2. The germline gives CDR1 LGHDT, CDR2 YNNKEL (reference sequence). This CDR3 is 14 amino acids long. This sample is drawn from a study of blood T cell repertoires in COVID-19. This table comes from immunoSEQ multiplex PCR, and its TCRdb copy is limited to in-frame clones, with some not included. This sample has 70,000 to 90,000 clones, with under 85% found just once. This receptor was taken from a man aged 65-85 years with acute or convalescent COVID-19. This chain links TRBV3-1 (or the pseudogene TRBV3-2) with TRBJ1-1; 7 bases are shared with TRBD1. The sample taken for sequencing was peripheral blood. The chain's CDR3 is CASSRDSLNTEAFF. The CDR3 DNA follows: TGTGCCAGCAGCCGGGACAGCCTGAACACTGAAGCTTTCTTT.